Below, 5 T cell receptor beta chains from the same sample are listed, as sequenced in a study of T-cell memory formation after mild COVID-19. TCRdb itself ran the 5' RACE reads through MiXCR, one entry per CDR3 protein. The table has about 270,000 distinct CDR3 sequences, approximately 15% seen once. Sequenced material: PBMCs or a T cell subset sorted from them (not recorded which). The receptors originated from an adult woman who had mild COVID-19 (a few samples of this study predate the infection). Cell type and time point are not known.

This chain joins TRBV6-1 and TRBJ1-5; D ambiguous. CDR1 and CDR2 from the germline V gene are MNHNS and SASEGT. Trimming pared 2 bases from V and 3 bases from J, leaving 14 bases between. The CDR3 runs to 16 residues. The DNA for the CDR3 is TGTGCCAGCAGTGAATTAGGAGGGTCCTCCAATCAGCCCCAGCATTTT. This sequence encodes CASSELGGSSNQPQHF.

About this clonotype itself: Germline is not matched at one junction end, which may reflect a read error. The rearrangement links TRBV3-1 to TRBJ1-1; weak D call: TRBD1 (6 bases). This CDR3 is 14 amino acids long. In germline, CDR1 is LGHDT, CDR2 YNNKEL (reference sequence). The CDR3 DNA follows: TGTGACAGCAGGGAGACAGGCATGAACACTGAAGCTTTCTTT. This translates into CDSRETGMNTEAFF. Full variable domain (outside the CDR3, taken from reference TRBV3-1 and TRBJ1-1): DTAVSQTPKYLVTQMGNDKSIKCEQNLGHDTMYWYKQDSKKFLKIMFSYNNKELIINETVPNRFSPKSPDKAHLNLHINSLELGDSAVYFCDSRETGMNTEAFFGQGTRLTVV.

The chain couples TRBV12-3 or TRBV12-4 to TRBJ1-6; no clear D gene. The CDR3 totals 14 residues. V lost 7 bases, J lost 5 bases, and 12 bases lay in between. The CDR3 reads CASTTLSNNSPLHF. DNA for the CDR3: TGTGCCAGCACCACGCTTAGCAATAATTCACCCCTCCACTTT.

This clonotype was detected many times. Sequence at one end of the junction differs from germline and may be a read error. The chain has TRBV6-1 and TRBJ2-7, with TRBD1 matching 7 bases. The CDR3 runs 14 residues. The germline V gene encodes CDR1 MNHNS and CDR2 SASEGT. The CDR3 protein is CASSQTGRSSEQYF. The CDR3 bases are TGTGCCAGCAGCCAGACAGGGCGGTCCTCCGAGCAGTACTTC.

The chain joins TRBV10-3 to TRBJ2-2, with 9 bases lining up with TRBD2. Germline V lookup: CDR1 ENHRY, CDR2 SYGVKD. Trimming cost V 8 bases and J 0 bases; bases outside gene matches: 7. CDR3 length: 16 residues. CDR3 sequence (DNA): TGTGCCATCCAAGCAGGACTAGCGTCGAACACCGGGGAGCTGTTTTTT. The encoded protein is CAIQAGLASNTGELFF.